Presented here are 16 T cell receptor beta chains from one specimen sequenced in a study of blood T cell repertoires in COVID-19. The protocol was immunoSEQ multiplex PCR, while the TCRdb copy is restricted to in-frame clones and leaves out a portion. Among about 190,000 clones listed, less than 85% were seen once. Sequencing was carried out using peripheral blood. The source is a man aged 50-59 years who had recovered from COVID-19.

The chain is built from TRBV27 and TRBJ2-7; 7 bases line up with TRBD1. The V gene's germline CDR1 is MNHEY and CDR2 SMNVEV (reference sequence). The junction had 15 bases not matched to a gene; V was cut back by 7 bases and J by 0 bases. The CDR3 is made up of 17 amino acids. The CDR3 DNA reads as TGTGCCAGCAAAGAAAGGGCAGGGGGAACGGACTCCTACGAGCAGTACTTC. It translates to CASKERAGGTDSYEQYF.

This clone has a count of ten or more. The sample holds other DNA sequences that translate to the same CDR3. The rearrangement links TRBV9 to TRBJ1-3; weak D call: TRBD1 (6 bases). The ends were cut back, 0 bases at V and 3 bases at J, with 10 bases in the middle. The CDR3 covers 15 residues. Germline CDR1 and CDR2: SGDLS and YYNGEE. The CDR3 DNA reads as TGTGCCAGCAGCGTAGAAGCCAGGGGTGGAAACACCATATATTTT. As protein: CASSVEARGGNTIYF.

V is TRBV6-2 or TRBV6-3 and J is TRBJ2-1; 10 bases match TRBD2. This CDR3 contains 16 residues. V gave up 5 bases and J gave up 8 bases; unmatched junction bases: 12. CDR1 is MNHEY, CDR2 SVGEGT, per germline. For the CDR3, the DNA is TGTGCCAGCAGTCCACCGAGCGGGAGGGGGGTCGATGAGCAGTTCTTC. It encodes CASSPPSGRGVDEQFF.

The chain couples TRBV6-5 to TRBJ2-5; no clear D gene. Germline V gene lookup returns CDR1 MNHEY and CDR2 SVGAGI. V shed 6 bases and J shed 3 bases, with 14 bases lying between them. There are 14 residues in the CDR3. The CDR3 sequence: CASSPFSRKETQYF. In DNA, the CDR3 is TGTGCCAGCAGCCCCTTTTCTAGAAAAGAGACCCAGTACTTC.

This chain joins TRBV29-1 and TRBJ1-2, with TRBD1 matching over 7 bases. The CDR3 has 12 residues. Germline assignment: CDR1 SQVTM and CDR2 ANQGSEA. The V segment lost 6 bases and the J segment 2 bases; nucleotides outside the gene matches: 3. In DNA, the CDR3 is TGCAGCGTGCACAGGGGAAACTATGGCTACACCTTC. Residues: CSVHRGNYGYTF.

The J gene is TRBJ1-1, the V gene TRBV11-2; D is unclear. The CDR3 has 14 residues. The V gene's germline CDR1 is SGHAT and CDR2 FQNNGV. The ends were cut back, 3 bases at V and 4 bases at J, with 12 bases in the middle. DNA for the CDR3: TGTGCCAGCAGCTTTCTACCCCCGGGCACTGAAGCTTTCTTT. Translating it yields CASSFLPPGTEAFF.

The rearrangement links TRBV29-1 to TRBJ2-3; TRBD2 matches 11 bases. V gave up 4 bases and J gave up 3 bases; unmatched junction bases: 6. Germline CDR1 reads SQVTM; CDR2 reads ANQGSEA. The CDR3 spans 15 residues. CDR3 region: CSVGLAGGGTDTQYF. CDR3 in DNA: TGCAGCGTTGGCTTAGCGGGAGGGGGAACAGATACGCAGTATTTT.

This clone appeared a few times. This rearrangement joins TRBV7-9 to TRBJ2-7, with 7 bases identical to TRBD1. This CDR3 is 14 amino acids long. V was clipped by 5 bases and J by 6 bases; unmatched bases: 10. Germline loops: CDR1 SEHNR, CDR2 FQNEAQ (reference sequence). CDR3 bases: TGTGCCAGCAGCGACAGGGACGAGCGCGGCGAGCAGTACTTC. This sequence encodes CASSDRDERGEQYF.

CDR3 sequence (DNA): TGTGCCAGCAGGTGGGAGGGGAACACCGGGGAGCTGTTTTTT. Amino acid sequence: CASRWEGNTGELFF. This chain joins TRBV6-5 and TRBJ2-2; 7 bases agree with TRBD2. CDR3 length equals 14 residues. Germline trimming cut 6 bases from V and 1 base from J; bases unmatched to any gene: 2. The germline gives CDR1 MNHEY, CDR2 SVGAGI.

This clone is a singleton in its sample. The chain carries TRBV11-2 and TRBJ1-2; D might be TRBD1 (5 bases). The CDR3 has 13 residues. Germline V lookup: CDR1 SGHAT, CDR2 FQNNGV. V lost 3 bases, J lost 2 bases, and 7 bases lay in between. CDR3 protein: CASSLTVNYGYTF. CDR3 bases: TGTGCCAGCAGCTTGACAGTGAACTATGGCTACACCTTC.

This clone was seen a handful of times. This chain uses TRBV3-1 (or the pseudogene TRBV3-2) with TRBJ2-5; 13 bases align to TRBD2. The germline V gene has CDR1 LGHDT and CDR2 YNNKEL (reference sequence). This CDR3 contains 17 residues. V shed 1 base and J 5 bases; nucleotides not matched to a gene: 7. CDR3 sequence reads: CASSQVTLTSGGETQYF. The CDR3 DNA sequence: TGTGCCAGCAGCCAAGTGACGTTGACTAGCGGGGGGGAGACCCAGTACTTC.

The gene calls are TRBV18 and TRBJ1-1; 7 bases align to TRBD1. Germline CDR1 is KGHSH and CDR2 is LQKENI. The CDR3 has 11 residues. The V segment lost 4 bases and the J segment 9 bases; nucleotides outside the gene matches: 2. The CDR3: CASSRQGQAFF. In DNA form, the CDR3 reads TGTGCCAGCTCACGACAGGGTCAAGCTTTCTTT.

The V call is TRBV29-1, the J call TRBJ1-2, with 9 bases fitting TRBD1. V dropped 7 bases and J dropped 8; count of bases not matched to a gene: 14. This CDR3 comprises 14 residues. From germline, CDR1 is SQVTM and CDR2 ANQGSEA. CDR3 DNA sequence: TGCAGCGGTACCGGGACAGGGATCCTCGGGGGCTACACCTTC. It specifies CSGTGTGILGGYTF.

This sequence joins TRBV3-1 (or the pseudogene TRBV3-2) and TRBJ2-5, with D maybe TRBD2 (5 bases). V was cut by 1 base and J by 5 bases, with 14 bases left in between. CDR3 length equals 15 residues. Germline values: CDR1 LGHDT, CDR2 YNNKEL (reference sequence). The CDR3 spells CASSQGPTSIETQYF. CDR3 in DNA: TGTGCCAGCAGCCAAGGACCTACTAGTATCGAGACCCAGTACTTC.

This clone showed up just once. The CDR3 spells CASSSRTGPPANYGYTF. Here the CDR3 DNA reads TGTGCCAGCTCATCTAGGACAGGGCCCCCAGCTAACTATGGCTACACCTTC. This chain joins TRBV18 and TRBJ1-2, with 8 bases that match TRBD1. CDR1 and CDR2 (germline): KGHSH, LQKENI. The CDR3 has 17 amino acids. With 5 bases clipped from V and 0 bases from J, the junction kept 11 bases outside the gene matches. The full variable domain, with the rest looked up from reference TRBV18 and TRBJ1-2, is NAGVMQNPRHLVRRRGQEARLRCSPMKGHSHVYWYRQLPEEGLKFMVYLQKENIIDESGMPKERFSAEFPKEGPSILRIQQVVRGDSAAYFCASSSRTGPPANYGYTFGSGTRLTVV.

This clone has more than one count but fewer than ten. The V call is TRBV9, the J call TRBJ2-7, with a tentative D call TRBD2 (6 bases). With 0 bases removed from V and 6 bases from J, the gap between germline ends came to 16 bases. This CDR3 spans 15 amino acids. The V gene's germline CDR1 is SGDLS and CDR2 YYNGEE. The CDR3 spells CASSVALGGSSEQYF. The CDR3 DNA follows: TGTGCCAGCAGCGTAGCTCTCGGGGGTTCGTCCGAGCAGTACTTC. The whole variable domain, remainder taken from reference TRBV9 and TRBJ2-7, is DSGVTQTPKHLITATGQRVTLRCSPRSGDLSVYWYQQSLDQGLQFLIQYYNGEERAKGNILERFSAQQFPDLHSELNLSSLELGDSALYFCASSVALGGSSEQYFGPGTRLTVT.